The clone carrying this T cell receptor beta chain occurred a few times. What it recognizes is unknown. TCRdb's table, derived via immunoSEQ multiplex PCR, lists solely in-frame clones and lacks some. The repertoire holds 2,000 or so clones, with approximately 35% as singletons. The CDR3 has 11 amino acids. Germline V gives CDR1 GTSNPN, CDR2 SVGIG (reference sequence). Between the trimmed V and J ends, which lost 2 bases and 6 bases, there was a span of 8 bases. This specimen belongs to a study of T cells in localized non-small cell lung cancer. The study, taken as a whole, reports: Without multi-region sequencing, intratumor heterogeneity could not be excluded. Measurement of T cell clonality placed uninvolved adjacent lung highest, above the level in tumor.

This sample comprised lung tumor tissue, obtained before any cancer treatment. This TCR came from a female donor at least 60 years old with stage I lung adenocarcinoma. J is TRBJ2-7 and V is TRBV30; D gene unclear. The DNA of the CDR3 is TGTGCCTGGAGTCTGGCTCTCGAGCAGTACTTC. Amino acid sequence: CAWSLALEQYF.